This T cell receptor beta chain is drawn from a study of identical twins. There were only healthy Caucasians among the donors. This clonotype was seen only a few times. The target antigen is unknown. The germline V and J ends were trimmed by 8 bases and 1 base, with 11 bases remaining between them. The length of the CDR3 is 13 residues. CDR1 and CDR2 (germline): MNHEY, SVGEGT. Template switching introduced a universal primer site, and the cDNA bore unique molecular identifiers. TCRdb re-called the 5' RACE reads through MiXCR, storing one row per CDR3 protein. The sample carries around 480,000 distinct CDR3 sequences, roughly an eighth recorded once. Overall study findings and caveats: Beta out-of-frame sequences displayed a weaker excess of sharing between twins. Cord blood beta clonotypes present at high abundance carried fewer insertions; no such pattern appeared in memory repertoires.

The same data also went into a second study, on yellow fever vaccine responses in identical twins.

The clonotype was recovered from a woman younger than 30 in good health. Input material: CD4+ T cells sorted from blood. V is TRBV6-2 or TRBV6-3 and J is TRBJ2-5; D perhaps matches TRBD2 (6 bases). The CDR3 DNA reads TGTGCCAGCGGGAGGACTGTCCAAGAGACCCAGTACTTC. It translates to CASGRTVQETQYF.